This record concerns one T cell receptor (beta chain) sequence. The naive CD8 population came from CD45RO-negative cells selected for CCR7, without terminally differentiated effector memory CD45RA+ cells. This sample stems from a study of shared clonotypes between healthy human individuals. For the study at large: The study drew on a couple of women and three men aged 18 to 49 as donors.

Germline V gives CDR1 SGHRS, CDR2 YFSETQ. Losses at the gene ends were 4 bases for V and 0 bases for J; bases not matched to a gene: 4. The CDR3 consists of 15 residues. At deep level, the assay was performed. The genomic DNA of each subset was split evenly across several immunoSEQ plates. In the sorted-subset replicate PCRs, roughly 210 ng DNA, 29,000 or so T cell genomes, was used. Libraries were prepared by immunoSEQ multiplex PCR; TCRdb keeps only in-frame clonotypes and omits some of them. Of around 550,000 clones in the sample, roughly 95% were seen once. The chain recombines TRBV5-1 with TRBJ1-1, with 9 positions matching TRBD1. The source of this sequence is a woman under 40 in good health. Sample: naive CD8+ T cells sorted from blood. CDR3 coding DNA: TGCGCCAGCAGCCCAGGACAGGGGTTGAACACTGAAGCTTTCTTT. Translation gives CASSPGQGLNTEAFF.